Listed below are T cell receptor beta chains from one sample, sequenced in a study of T cell repertoires in cytomegalovirus infection. TCRdb reprocessed the reads with MiXCR, giving one entry per CDR3 protein. The sample lists 500,000 or so distinct CDR3 sequences, 15% to 20% occurring once. The sequenced sample consisted of CD8+ T cells from PBMCs. The receptors originated from a human donor in good health (CMV status not recorded). Some clones in this sample may be carry-over from other donors' samples. Both conserved end residues are part of each CDR3. D genes are given only for firm matches. Size values are once, few and many counts, or a class for expanded clones, and some rows have none.

J	V	D	size	length	CDR3	DNA
TRBJ2-1	TRBV25-1	.	.	13	CASLGQRYNVQFF	TGTGCCAGCCTAGGACAGCGTTATAATGTGCAGTTCTTC
TRBJ2-7	TRBV28	TRBD1	.	15	CASSILTGAFDEQYF	TGTGCCAGCAGTATCCTGACAGGGGCGTTCGACGAGCAGTACTTC
TRBJ2-3	TRBV28	.	many	15	CASSPRREGPDTQYF	TGTGCCAGCAGCCCTCGGAGAGAAGGCCCAGATACGCAGTATTTT
TRBJ1-1	TRBV11-2	.	many	16	CASSLGKGGINTEAFF	TGTGCCAGCAGCTTAGGGAAGGGGGGGATAAACACTGAAGCTTTCTTT
TRBJ2-5	TRBV20-1	TRBD2	.	16	CSARDWTSGSQETQYF	TGCAGTGCTAGAGATTGGACTAGCGGGAGCCAAGAGACCCAGTACTTC
TRBJ2-3	TRBV7-2	TRBD2	many	18	CASSPHPTSGGSTDTQYF	TGTGCCAGCAGCCCACACCCGACTAGCGGGGGATCCACAGATACGCAGTATTTT
TRBJ1-1	TRBV4-1	.	.	15	CASRPTGPVNTEAFF	TGCGCCAGCAGACCAACAGGGCCTGTTAACACTGAAGCTTTCTTT
TRBJ2-7	TRBV3-1	.	.	15	CASSQDHTSYNEQYF	TGTGCCAGCAGCCAAGATCATACTAGCTATAACGAGCAGTACTTC
TRBJ1-3	TRBV23-1	.	.	15	CASKPCRRQGNTIYF	TGCGCCAGTAAACCGTGTAGGCGACAGGGAAACACCATATATTTT
TRBJ2-7	TRBV27	TRBD2	.	14	CASSSGTSGREQYF	TGTGCCAGCAGTTCCGGGACTAGCGGGAGAGAGCAGTACTTC
TRBJ2-6	TRBV19	.	many	18	CASSIVLGGISGANVLTF	TGTGCCAGTAGTATAGTATTAGGAGGGATCTCTGGGGCCAACGTCCTGACTTTC
TRBJ2-2	TRBV23-1	.	few	13	CASRTLLIGELFF	TGCGCCAGCAGGACGTTATTGATCGGGGAGCTGTTTTTT
TRBJ2-1	TRBV2	TRBD2	.	16	CASSDGWREGDNEQFF	TGTGCCAGCAGTGACGGCTGGCGGGAGGGCGACAATGAGCAGTTCTTC
TRBJ2-1	TRBV5-1	TRBD2	many	17	CASSTGLAETLYNEQFF	TGCGCCAGCAGCACGGGACTAGCGGAGACCCTTTACAATGAGCAGTTCTTC
TRBJ1-5	TRBV19	TRBD1	.	15	CASSWDRGPNQPQHF	TGTGCCAGTAGTTGGGACAGGGGACCAAATCAGCCCCAGCATTTT
TRBJ1-1	TRBV7-9	.	many	12	CASLSTVTEAFF	TGTGCCAGCCTCTCGACAGTGACTGAAGCTTTCTTT
TRBJ1-4	TRBV19	TRBD1	many	18	CASSAYGTGDGTNEKLFF	TGTGCCAGTAGTGCCTACGGGACAGGGGACGGAACTAATGAAAAACTGTTTTTT